The clone carrying this T cell receptor (beta chain) came up many times. Researchers prepared the TCRbeta library using unique molecular identifiers, the study reports. TCRdb passed the PCR reads through MiXCR, listing each CDR3 protein once. The sample contains some 640,000 distinct CDR3 sequences, approximately 16% of which appear only once. This sample stems from a study of T-cell reconstitution after alpha-beta-depleted transplantation in children. V shed 0 bases and J shed 0 bases, with 5 bases lying between them. The CDR3 runs to 13 residues. Germline loops: CDR1 DFQATT, CDR2 SNEGSKA (reference sequence).

The chain couples TRBV20-1 to TRBJ1-2; D not certain. Material: PBMCs from the stem cell graft donor, obtained from the stem cell graft. This clonotype was obtained from a human donor who donated a stem cell graft to a child with acute myeloid leukemia. The CDR3 DNA sequence: TGCAGTGCTAGAGAGAGAGCTAACTATGGCTACACCTTC. Encoded protein: CSARERANYGYTF.